The sequence of this T cell receptor beta chain was determined in a study of T cell clonality in common variable immunodeficiency. Study-level results: Reportedly, TCR beta sequences from common variable immunodeficiency showed fewer deletions and N-nucleotide insertions.

This clone was observed at least ten times. The antigen is undetermined. The read ends 3 residues shy of where the CDR3 ends; the end is completed using the germline J gene. Sequencing used immunoSEQ multiplex PCR; TCRdb keeps in-frame clones, though not all of them. Listed here are some 22,000 clones without any singletons, the top ten holding around 10%. Germline CDR1 and CDR2: DFQATT and SNEGSKA (reference sequence). Trimming took off 4 bases at V and 2 bases at J, with 6 bases between the two ends. This CDR3 is built from 12 residues. The chain carries TRBV20-1 and TRBJ1-5; the D gene is possibly TRBD1 (6 bases). Sample: peripheral blood mononuclear cells. The TCR sequence derives from a human donor with common variable immunodeficiency. CDR3: CSANRGNQPQHF. CDR3 DNA (partial): TGCAGTGCTAACAGGGGCAATCAGCCC.